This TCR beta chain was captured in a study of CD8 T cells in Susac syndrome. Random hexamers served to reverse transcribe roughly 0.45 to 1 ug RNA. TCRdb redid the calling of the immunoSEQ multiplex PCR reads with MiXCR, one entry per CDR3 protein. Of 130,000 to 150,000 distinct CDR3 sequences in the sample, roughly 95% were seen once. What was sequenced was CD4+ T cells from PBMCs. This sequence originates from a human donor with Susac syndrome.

The CDR3 sequence: CSARVDGRVKNEQFF. In DNA form, the CDR3 reads TGCAGTGCTAGGGTTGACGGGAGGGTCAAGAATGAGCAGTTCTTC. The rearrangement links TRBV20-1 to TRBJ2-1; 8 nucleotides line up with TRBD2. The germline V gene has CDR1 DFQATT and CDR2 SNEGSKA (reference sequence). The CDR3 sequence is 15 residues long. V was clipped by 3 bases and J by 7 bases; unmatched bases: 11.